What follows are 13 T cell receptor beta chains derived from one specimen sequenced in a study of blood T cell repertoires in COVID-19. Only in-frame clones appear in the TCRdb table, and some are missing; sequencing was by immunoSEQ multiplex PCR. This table has roughly 380,000 clones, around 91% appearing once. Material: peripheral blood. These receptor sequences come from a woman in her 40s with COVID-19, enrolled during active disease.

The chain combines TRBV6-5 with TRBJ1-1; TRBD1 is a possible D gene (5 bases). Germline V CDR1 and CDR2: MNHEY, SVGAGI. V lost 5 bases, J lost 5 bases, and 18 bases lay in between. This CDR3 contains 15 residues. The CDR3 protein is CASSLSEGPTTEAFF. The CDR3 DNA reads as TGTGCCAGCAGTCTATCGGAGGGGCCGACAACTGAAGCTTTCTTT.

The CDR3 DNA is TGTGCCAGCAGTTTATTGGGAGTTGATTCACCCCTCCACTTT. It translates to CASSLLGVDSPLHF. The rearrangement joins TRBV27 to TRBJ1-6, with unresolved D. This CDR3 is built from 14 residues. Germline V gene data show CDR1 as MNHEY and CDR2 as SMNVEV (reference sequence). The germline V and J ends were trimmed by 1 base and 8 bases, with 9 bases remaining between them.

The chain links TRBV5-6 to TRBJ1-2; 10 bases agree with TRBD1. Per the germline V gene, CDR1 is SGHDT and CDR2 is YYEEEE. CDR3 length equals 15 residues. The J segment lost 5 bases and the V segment lost 5 bases, leaving 9 bases of the junction unmatched. CDR3 in amino acids: CASSLPGQGLYGYTF. The CDR3 DNA follows: TGTGCCAGCAGTCTACCGGGACAGGGGTTATATGGCTACACCTTC.

The rearrangement links TRBV11-3 to TRBJ1-6; no definite D call. CDR3 length equals 15 residues. CDR1 and CDR2 (germline): SGHNT, YENEEA. Between the trimmed V and J ends, which lost 5 bases and 7 bases, there was a span of 15 bases. The CDR3 loop reads CASSRSVEGNSPLHF. The DNA of the CDR3 is TGTGCCAGCAGCCGGAGTGTTGAGGGAAATTCACCCCTCCACTTT. Variable domain in full (rest from reference TRBV11-3 and TRBJ1-6): EAGVVQSPRYKIIEKKQPVAFWCNPISGHNTLYWYLQNLGQGPELLIRYENEEAVDDSQLPKDRFSAERLKGVDSTLKIQPAELGDSAVYLCASSRSVEGNSPLHFGNGTRLTVT.

The chain uses TRBV19 and TRBJ1-4; TRBD1 aligns across 8 bases. Losses at the gene ends were 5 bases for V and 7 bases for J; bases not matched to a gene: 9. Germline-derived CDR1 and CDR2 are LNHDA and SQIVND (reference sequence). This CDR3 has 15 amino acids. CDR3 amino acids: CASSQGQARGEKLFF. CDR3 DNA sequence: TGTGCCAGTAGTCAGGGACAGGCCAGGGGTGAAAAACTGTTTTTT. Complete variable domain (other parts from reference TRBV19 and TRBJ1-4): DGGITQSPKYLFRKEGQNVTLSCEQNLNHDAMYWYRQDPGQGLRLIYYSQIVNDFQKGDIAEGYSVSREKKESFPLTVTSAQKNPTAFYLCASSQGQARGEKLFFGSGTQLSVL.

The chain joins TRBV5-4 to TRBJ1-2, with D maybe TRBD1 (5 bases). Trimming took 1 base from V and 8 from J, leaving 9 bases between them. The CDR3 is 12 amino acids. Germline V gene lookup returns CDR1 SGHNT and CDR2 YYREEE (reference sequence). In DNA, the CDR3 is TGTGCCAGCAGCTTGCGGGGGAACGGCTACACCTTC. Translating it yields CASSLRGNGYTF.

This rearrangement joins TRBV7-2 to TRBJ2-7, with D possibly TRBD2 on 7 matching bases. The germline gives CDR1 SGHTA, CDR2 FQGNSA. V was trimmed by 5 bases and J by 7 bases, leaving 18 bases between them. The CDR3 has 14 residues. The CDR3 spells CASSLLGGRGEQYF. CDR3 DNA: TGTGCCAGCAGCCTCCTCGGGGGGCGCGGGGAGCAGTACTTC.

The V and J genes are TRBV19 and TRBJ1-3; D is unclear. Germline CDR1 LNHDA, CDR2 SQIVND (reference sequence). Trimming pared 7 bases from V and 0 bases from J, leaving 13 bases between. This CDR3 is built from 15 residues. CDR3 in amino acids: CASTLDTASGNTIYF. The CDR3 DNA reads as TGTGCCAGTACCCTTGACACGGCCTCTGGAAACACCATATATTTT.

The rearrangement uses TRBV7-2 and TRBJ1-1; D might be TRBD1 (5 bases). V was clipped by 0 bases and J by 4 bases, with 6 bases between them. Germline V gives CDR1 SGHTA, CDR2 FQGNSA. The length of the CDR3 is 13 residues. The CDR3 loop is CASSLAQGTEAFF. DNA of the CDR3: TGTGCCAGCAGCTTAGCCCAGGGCACTGAAGCTTTCTTT. Full variable domain (rest looked up from reference TRBV7-2 and TRBJ1-1): GAGVSQSPSNKVTEKGKDVELRCDPISGHTALYWYRQSLGQGLEFLIYFQGNSAPDKSGLPSDRFSAERTGGSVSTLTIQRTQQEDSAVYLCASSLAQGTEAFFGQGTRLTVV.

Details on this clone: At the DNA level, this CDR3 is encoded by other sequences in the same sample as well. This rearrangement joins TRBV12-3 or TRBV12-4 to TRBJ1-6; TRBD1 matches at 8 bases. V lost 6 bases, J lost 7 bases, and 2 bases stayed unmatched. CDR3 length: 13 amino acids. CDR3 DNA sequence: TGTGCCAGCAGCCGACAGGGGAATTCACCCCTCCACTTT. Translating gives CASSRQGNSPLHF.

The DNA of the CDR3 is TGTGCCAGCAGTGTCCTGTGGAGGGGGGGTTACGAGCAGTACTTC. Translating gives CASSVLWRGGYEQYF. This chain connects TRBV7-2 to TRBJ2-7; a weak D match, TRBD2 (7 bases). The CDR3 is 15 amino acids. From germline, CDR1 is SGHTA and CDR2 FQGNSA. V was clipped by 6 bases and J by 4 bases, with 19 bases between them.

The chain recombines TRBV27 with TRBJ1-5, with TRBD1 matching 7 bases. V trimming: 5 bases; J trimming: 0 bases; junction bases outside the gene matches: 13. From germline, CDR1 is MNHEY and CDR2 SMNVEV (reference sequence). CDR3 size: 18 residues. CDR3 DNA: TGTGCCAGCAGTCCTCTGGGACAGACAACCTATAGCAATCAGCCCCAGCATTTT. Encoded protein: CASSPLGQTTYSNQPQHF.

CDR3 bases: TGTGCCTGGACTGACGGTCCAGGCAACTATGGCTACACCTTC. It yields the protein CAWTDGPGNYGYTF. The chain employs TRBV30 and TRBJ1-2; unclear D gene. The CDR3 is made up of 14 amino acids. The V end was cut by 4 bases, the J end by 2 bases, with 14 bases between. Germline loops: CDR1 GTSNPN, CDR2 SVGIG (reference sequence).